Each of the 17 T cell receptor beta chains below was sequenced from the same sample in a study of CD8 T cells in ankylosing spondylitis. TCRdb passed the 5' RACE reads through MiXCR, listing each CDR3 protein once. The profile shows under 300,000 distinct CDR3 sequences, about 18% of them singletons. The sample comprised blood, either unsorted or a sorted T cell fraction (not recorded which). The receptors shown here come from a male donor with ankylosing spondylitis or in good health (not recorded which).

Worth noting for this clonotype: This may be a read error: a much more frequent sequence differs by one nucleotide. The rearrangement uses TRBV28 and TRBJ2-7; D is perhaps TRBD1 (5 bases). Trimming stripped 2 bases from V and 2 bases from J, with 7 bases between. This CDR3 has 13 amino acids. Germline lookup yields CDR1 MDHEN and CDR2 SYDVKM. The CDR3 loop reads CASSLATAYEQYF. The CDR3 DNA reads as TGTGCCAGCAGTTTAGCGACAGCCTACGAGCAGTACTTC.

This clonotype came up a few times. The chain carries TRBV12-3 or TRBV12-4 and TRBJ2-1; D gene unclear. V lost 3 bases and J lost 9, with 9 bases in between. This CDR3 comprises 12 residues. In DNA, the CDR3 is TGTGCCAGCAGTTTCGGAATCGGTGAGCAGTTCTTC. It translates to CASSFGIGEQFF.

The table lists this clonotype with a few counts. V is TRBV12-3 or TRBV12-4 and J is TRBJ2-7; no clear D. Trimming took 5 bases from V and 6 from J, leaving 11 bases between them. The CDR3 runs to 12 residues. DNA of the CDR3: TGTGCCAGCAGTCCCAGGTGGGTCGAGCAGTACTTC. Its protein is CASSPRWVEQYF.

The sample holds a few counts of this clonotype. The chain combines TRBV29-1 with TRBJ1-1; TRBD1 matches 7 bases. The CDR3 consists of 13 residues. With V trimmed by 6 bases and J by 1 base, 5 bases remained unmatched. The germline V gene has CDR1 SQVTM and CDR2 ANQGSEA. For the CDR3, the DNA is TGCAGCGTGGATACAGGGGAGAACACTGAAGCTTTCTTT. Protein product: CSVDTGENTEAFF.

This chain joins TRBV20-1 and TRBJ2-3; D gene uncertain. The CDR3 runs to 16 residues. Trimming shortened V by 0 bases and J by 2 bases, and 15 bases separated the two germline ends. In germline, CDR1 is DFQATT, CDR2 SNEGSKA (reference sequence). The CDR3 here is CSARDHGGPVTDTQYF. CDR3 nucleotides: TGCAGTGCTAGAGATCACGGCGGCCCGGTCACAGATACGCAGTATTTT.

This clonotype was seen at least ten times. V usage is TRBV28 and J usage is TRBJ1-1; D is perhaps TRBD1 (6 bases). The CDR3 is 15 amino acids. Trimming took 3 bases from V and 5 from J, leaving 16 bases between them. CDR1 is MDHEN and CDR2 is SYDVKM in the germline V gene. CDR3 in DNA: TGTGCCAGCAGTTTTGGGACAATTGAATTTACTGAAGCTTTCTTT. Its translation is CASSFGTIEFTEAFF.

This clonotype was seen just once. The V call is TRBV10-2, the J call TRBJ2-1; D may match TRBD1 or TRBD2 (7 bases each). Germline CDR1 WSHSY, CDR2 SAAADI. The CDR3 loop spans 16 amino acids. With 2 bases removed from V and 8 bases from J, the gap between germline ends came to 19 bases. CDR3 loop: CASSEMILRGGDEQFF. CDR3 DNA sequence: TGCGCCAGCAGTGAGATGATACTCAGGGGGGGTGATGAGCAGTTCTTC.

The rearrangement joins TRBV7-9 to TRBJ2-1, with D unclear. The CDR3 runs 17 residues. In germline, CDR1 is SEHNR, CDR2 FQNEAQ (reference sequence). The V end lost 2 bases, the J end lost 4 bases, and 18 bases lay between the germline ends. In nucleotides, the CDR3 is TGTGCCAGCAGCTTAATGATGGGCCCCGTTATGTACAATGAGCAGTTCTTC. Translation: CASSLMMGPVMYNEQFF.

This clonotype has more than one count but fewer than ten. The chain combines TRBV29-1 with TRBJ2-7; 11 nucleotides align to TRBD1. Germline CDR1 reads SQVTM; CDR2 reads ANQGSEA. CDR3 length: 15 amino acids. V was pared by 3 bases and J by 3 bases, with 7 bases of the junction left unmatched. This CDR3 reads CSVEGQGGGYYEQYF. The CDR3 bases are TGCAGCGTTGAGGGACAGGGGGGTGGGTACTACGAGCAGTACTTC.

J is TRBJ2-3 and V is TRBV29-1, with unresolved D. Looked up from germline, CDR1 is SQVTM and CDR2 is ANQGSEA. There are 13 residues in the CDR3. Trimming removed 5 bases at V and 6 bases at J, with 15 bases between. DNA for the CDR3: TGCAGCGTTCCCAGACCGGGCAGCGATACGCAGTATTTT. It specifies CSVPRPGSDTQYF.

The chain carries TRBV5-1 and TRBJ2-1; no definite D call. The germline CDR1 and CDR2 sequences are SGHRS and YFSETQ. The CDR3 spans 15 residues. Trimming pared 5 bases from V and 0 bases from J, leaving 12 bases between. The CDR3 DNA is TGCGCCAGCAGTACCGACTCGAGCTCCTACAATGAGCAGTTCTTC. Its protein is CASSTDSSSYNEQFF.

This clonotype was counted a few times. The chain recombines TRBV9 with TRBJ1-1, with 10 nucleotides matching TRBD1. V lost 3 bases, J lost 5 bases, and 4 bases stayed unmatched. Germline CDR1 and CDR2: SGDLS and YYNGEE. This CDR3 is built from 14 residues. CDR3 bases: TGTGCCAGCAGCGGGACAGGGGGAAGGACTGAAGCTTTCTTT. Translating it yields CASSGTGGRTEAFF.

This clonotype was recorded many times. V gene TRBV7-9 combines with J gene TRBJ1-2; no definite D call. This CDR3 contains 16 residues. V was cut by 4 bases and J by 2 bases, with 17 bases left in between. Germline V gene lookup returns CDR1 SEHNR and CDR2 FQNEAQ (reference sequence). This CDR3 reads CASSSPVEVLNYGYTF. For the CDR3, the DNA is TGTGCCAGCAGCTCTCCGGTGGAAGTCCTGAACTATGGCTACACCTTC.

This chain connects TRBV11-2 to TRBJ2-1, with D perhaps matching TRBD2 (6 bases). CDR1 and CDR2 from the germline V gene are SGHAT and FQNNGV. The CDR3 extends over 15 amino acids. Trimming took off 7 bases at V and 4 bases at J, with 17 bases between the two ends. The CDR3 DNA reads TGTGCCAGCACAAACGGGCGGGATTTTTACAATGAGCAGTTCTTC. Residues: CASTNGRDFYNEQFF.

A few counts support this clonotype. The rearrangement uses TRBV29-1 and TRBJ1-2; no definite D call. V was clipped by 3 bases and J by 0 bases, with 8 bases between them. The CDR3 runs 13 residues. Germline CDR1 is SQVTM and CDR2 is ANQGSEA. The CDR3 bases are TGCAGCGTTGAGTGGCAGGCTAACTATGGCTACACCTTC. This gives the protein CSVEWQANYGYTF.

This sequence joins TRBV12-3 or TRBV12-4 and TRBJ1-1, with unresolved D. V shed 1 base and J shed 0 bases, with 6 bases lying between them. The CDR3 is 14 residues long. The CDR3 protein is CASSLETVNTEAFF. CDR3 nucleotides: TGTGCCAGCAGTTTAGAAACAGTGAACACTGAAGCTTTCTTT.

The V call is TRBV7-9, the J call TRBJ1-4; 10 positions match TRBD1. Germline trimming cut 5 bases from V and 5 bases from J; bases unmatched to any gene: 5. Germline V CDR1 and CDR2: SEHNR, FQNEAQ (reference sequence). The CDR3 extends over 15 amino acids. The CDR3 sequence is CASSNDRGRNEKLFF. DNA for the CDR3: TGTGCCAGCAGCAACGACAGGGGGCGGAATGAAAAACTGTTTTTT.